This TCR beta chain came from a study of cytomegalovirus exposure and HLA in healthy donors. For the study at large: When 350 to 500 donors were genotyped, just over 80% of them were found to fall in the Caucasian-associated ancestry cluster. Points from the study as a whole: Published work reported that the classifier diagnosed cytomegalovirus status with high specificity and sensitivity. Rarity held for most TCR sequences, but there were some public TCRs that occurred in many donors.

The PCR was carried out with 60 Vbeta primers and 13 Jbeta primers. Repertoires were generated with immunoSEQ multiplex PCR, while TCRdb's copy carries only in-frame clones and drops some. Its table records about 150,000 clones. This CDR3 is 18 amino acids long. Trimming took 7 bases from V and 0 from J, leaving 22 bases between them. Concerning this clone itself: Its antigen is still unknown.

Sequenced material: PBMCs. This sequence originates from a man in his thirties or forties in good health and CMV-seronegative. The chain has TRBV23-1 and TRBJ2-1; D is perhaps TRBD2 (6 bases). TRBV23-1 is identified as an open reading frame with a role that is uncertain. The DNA of the CDR3 is TGCGCCAGCACTCTAGGTATCGGGAGACTAGACTCCTACAATGAGCAGTTCTTC. This translates into CASTLGIGRLDSYNEQFF.